Listed below are T cell receptor beta chains from one sample, sequenced in a study of T cell responses to AZD1222 COVID-19 vaccine. Here immunoSEQ multiplex PCR was the method, and the copy in TCRdb shows in-frame clones only, minus some. The sample holds approximately 150,000 clones, 85% to 95% seen once. Sequenced here: peripheral blood, sampled on day 0 of AZD1222 vaccination. Every receptor here comes from an adult in good health. Each CDR3 is given with its conserved first and last residue. Fields, in order: clone size, J gene, V gene, D gene, CDR3 DNA, CDR3 protein. D genes are given only for firm matches. Some rows have no size entry. The others give once, few or many, or a class for an expanded clone.

abundance: -; j_gene: TRBJ1-5; v_gene: TRBV2; d_gene: TRBD1; CDR3nt: TGTGCCAGCAGTGGAGGAACAGGGGATCGGCCCCAGCATTTT; CDR3aa: CASSGGTGDRPQHF
abundance: -; j_gene: TRBJ1-2; v_gene: TRBV7-9; d_gene: TRBD1; CDR3nt: TGTGCCAGCAGCTCTCTTACGACAGGGAGGTTTAGCTATGGCTACACCTTC; CDR3aa: CASSSLTTGRFSYGYTF
abundance: -; j_gene: TRBJ2-3; v_gene: TRBV19; d_gene: -; CDR3nt: TGTGCCAGTATGGAGGGGTTGGGCACAGATACGCAGTATTTT; CDR3aa: CASMEGLGTDTQYF
abundance: -; j_gene: TRBJ1-2; v_gene: TRBV14; d_gene: -; CDR3nt: TGTGCCAGCAGCTTACAGCGGAAGGGCGGGTACACCTTC; CDR3aa: CASSLQRKGGYTF
abundance: -; j_gene: TRBJ1-2; v_gene: TRBV29-1; d_gene: -; CDR3nt: TGCAGCGTTGTAGGGGAGGATGGCTACACCTTC; CDR3aa: CSVVGEDGYTF
abundance: once; j_gene: TRBJ1-1; v_gene: TRBV6-4; d_gene: -; CDR3nt: TGTGCCAGCAGTTTAGGCCCAGGGAACACTGAAGCTTTCTTT; CDR3aa: CASSLGPGNTEAFF
abundance: -; j_gene: TRBJ1-1; v_gene: TRBV4-1; d_gene: -; CDR3nt: TGCGCCAGCAGCCCAGGCATGGGACCGAACACTGAAGCTTTCTTT; CDR3aa: CASSPGMGPNTEAFF
abundance: once; j_gene: TRBJ1-1; v_gene: TRBV5-1; d_gene: -; CDR3nt: TGCGCCAGCAGCCCAAACGGTATCATGAACACTGAAGCTTTCTTT; CDR3aa: CASSPNGIMNTEAFF
abundance: -; j_gene: TRBJ1-1; v_gene: TRBV9; d_gene: -; CDR3nt: TGTGCCAGCACCCCCGAGGGATTACCGGGAACTGAAGCTTTCTTT; CDR3aa: CASTPEGLPGTEAFF
abundance: -; j_gene: TRBJ1-3; v_gene: TRBV27; d_gene: -; CDR3nt: TGTGCCAGCAGAATGGGCAGCGGGGGAAGCTCTGGAAACACCATATATTTT; CDR3aa: CASRMGSGGSSGNTIYF
abundance: -; j_gene: TRBJ2-6; v_gene: TRBV10-1; d_gene: TRBD1; CDR3nt: TGCGCCAGCAGTGGCCCTCCGGGACAGGGGTCCTCTGGGGCCAACGTCCTGACTTTC; CDR3aa: CASSGPPGQGSSGANVLTF
abundance: -; j_gene: TRBJ1-6; v_gene: TRBV5-1; d_gene: -; CDR3nt: TGCGCCAGCAGCTTCCAGGGGCAGAATTCACCCCTCCACTTT; CDR3aa: CASSFQGQNSPLHF
abundance: -; j_gene: TRBJ1-5; v_gene: TRBV29-1; d_gene: TRBD1; CDR3nt: TGCAGCGTTGAGGGACAGGGCGGTCAGCCCCAGCATTTT; CDR3aa: CSVEGQGGQPQHF
abundance: -; j_gene: TRBJ2-1; v_gene: TRBV3-1/TRBV3-2; d_gene: TRBD2; CDR3nt: TGTGCCAGCAGGCCTAGCGGGGGCTCCTACAATGAGCAGTTCTTC; CDR3aa: CASRPSGGSYNEQFF
abundance: -; j_gene: TRBJ1-1; v_gene: TRBV6-5; d_gene: -; CDR3nt: TGTGCCAGCAGTTACCGGACACCCAACACTGAAGCTTTCTTT; CDR3aa: CASSYRTPNTEAFF
abundance: -; j_gene: TRBJ1-2; v_gene: TRBV3-1/TRBV3-2; d_gene: -; CDR3nt: TGTGCCAGCAGCCATTTCTCGGCGGGGGGCTATGGCTACACCTTC; CDR3aa: CASSHFSAGGYGYTF
abundance: -; j_gene: TRBJ1-1; v_gene: TRBV29-1; d_gene: -; CDR3nt: TGCAGCGTTGAAAGAGGGGTTGACACTGAAGCTTTCTTT; CDR3aa: CSVERGVDTEAFF
abundance: -; j_gene: TRBJ2-2; v_gene: TRBV19; d_gene: -; CDR3nt: TGTGCCAGTAGTATGTCTGGGGGCATGAACGGGGAGCTGTTTTTT; CDR3aa: CASSMSGGMNGELFF